Listed below are T cell receptor beta chains from one sample, sequenced in a study of blood T cell repertoires in COVID-19. Assay used: immunoSEQ multiplex PCR; TCRdb lists only in-frame clones, some missing. The sample shows more than 150,000 clones, approximately 86% of them seen only once. Source material: peripheral blood. These receptors originate from a man aged 35 to 55 with active or convalescent COVID-19. Each CDR3 is given with its conserved first and last residue. A D gene is named only where the DNA matches it firmly. Not every row has a clone size; where given, it reads once, few, many or a size class.

len | j_gene | d_gene | abundance | v_gene | CDR3aa | CDR3nt
16 | TRBJ2-5 | - | - | TRBV3-1/TRBV3-2 | CASNLIGSRGLETQYF | TGTGCCAGCAACCTGATCGGGAGCCGGGGTTTAGAGACCCAGTACTTC
13 | TRBJ2-5 | - | - | TRBV7-2 | CASSSPRQETQYF | TGTGCCAGCAGCTCCCCGAGACAAGAGACCCAGTACTTC
14 | TRBJ2-3 | TRBD1 | once | TRBV6-5 | CASTMDRGTDTQYF | TGTGCCAGCACCATGGACAGGGGCACAGATACGCAGTATTTT
15 | TRBJ1-2 | - | once | TRBV27 | CASSPPGFRSYGYTF | TGTGCCAGCAGTCCCCCAGGGTTTCGGAGCTATGGCTACACCTTC
13 | TRBJ2-7 | - | - | TRBV12-3/TRBV12-4 | CASKGEPSYEQYF | TGTGCCAGCAAGGGGGAACCATCTTACGAGCAGTACTTC
12 | TRBJ1-5 | - | once | TRBV28 | CASSSFVQPQHF | TGTGCCAGCAGTTCCTTTGTCCAGCCCCAGCATTTT
13 | TRBJ1-1 | - | - | TRBV12-3/TRBV12-4 | CASSLGSHTEAFF | TGTGCCAGCAGTTTGGGGAGCCACACTGAAGCTTTCTTT
13 | TRBJ1-2 | - | - | TRBV7-8 | CASTSGGGYGYTF | TGTGCCAGCACCTCGGGGGGGGGATATGGCTACACCTTC
15 | TRBJ1-6 | TRBD1 | - | TRBV18 | CASSPLEGGISPLHF | TGTGCCAGCTCACCCCTGGAAGGGGGCATTTCACCCCTCCACTTT
15 | TRBJ2-1 | - | - | TRBV7-3 | CASSTTAGIEGEQFF | TGTGCCAGCAGCACCACCGCAGGGATCGAAGGCGAGCAGTTCTTC
16 | TRBJ2-3 | TRBD2 | - | TRBV7-9 | CASSLYYGGEQDTQYF | TGTGCCAGCAGCTTGTATTACGGGGGGGAACAAGATACGCAGTATTTT
12 | TRBJ1-1 | - | - | TRBV19 | CASSMRTTEAFF | TGTGCCAGTAGTATGAGAACCACTGAAGCTTTCTTT
15 | TRBJ2-3 | - | - | TRBV6-4 | CASSEVGISTDTQYF | TGTGCCAGCAGTGAGGTCGGGATAAGCACAGATACGCAGTATTTT
16 | TRBJ2-3 | - | - | TRBV6-6 | CASSHLTVQRTDTQYF | TGTGCCAGCAGTCACCTGACAGTCCAGAGGACAGATACGCAGTATTTT
16 | TRBJ1-5 | TRBD1 | - | TRBV10-3 | CASSTGGAVSNQPQHF | TGTGCCAGCTCGACAGGGGGCGCCGTAAGCAATCAGCCCCAGCATTTT
15 | TRBJ1-2 | - | - | TRBV18 | CASSPRLQVPSGYTF | TGTGCCAGCTCACCACGCCTACAGGTGCCAAGTGGCTACACCTTC
15 | TRBJ1-4 | - | - | TRBV6-5 | CASRFSGGTNEKLFF | TGTGCCAGCAGATTCTCGGGAGGCACTAATGAAAAACTGTTTTTT
13 | TRBJ1-2 | TRBD1 | - | TRBV27 | CASSLQGQGGYTF | TGTGCCAGCAGTCTACAGGGGCAGGGTGGCTACACCTTC
17 | TRBJ1-2 | TRBD1 | - | TRBV6-6 | CASSRTGTALRNYGYTF | TGTGCCAGCAGTCGCACCGGGACAGCGCTAAGGAACTATGGCTACACCTTC
15 | TRBJ1-1 | - | - | TRBV7-9 | CASSHNRDGGMEAFF | TGTGCCAGCAGCCACAACCGGGACGGGGGAATGGAAGCTTTCTTT
15 | TRBJ2-7 | - | - | TRBV3-1/TRBV3-2 | CASSQQRVASIEQYF | TGTGCCAGCAGCCAGCAACGGGTGGCCTCTATCGAGCAGTACTTC
14 | TRBJ2-7 | - | - | TRBV6-6 | CASSPDRTLREQYF | TGTGCCAGCAGTCCCGACAGGACGCTTCGGGAGCAGTACTTC
13 | TRBJ2-1 | - | once | TRBV6-5 | CASREGINNEQFF | TGTGCCAGCAGGGAGGGGATAAACAATGAGCAGTTCTTC
14 | TRBJ1-2 | - | - | TRBV7-8 | CASSLAGGNYGYTF | TGTGCCAGCAGCTTAGCAGGCGGGAACTATGGCTACACCTTC
15 | TRBJ1-3 | TRBD1 | once | TRBV4-1 | CASRRQGVSGNTIYF | TGCGCCAGCAGGCGACAGGGGGTCTCTGGAAACACCATATATTTT
16 | TRBJ2-1 | - | - | TRBV19 | CASSINPGFSYNEQFF | TGTGCCAGTAGTATTAATCCCGGGTTTTCCTACAATGAGCAGTTCTTC
14 | TRBJ1-6 | - | once | TRBV3-1/TRBV3-2 | CASSQGAYNSPLHF | TGTGCCAGCAGCCAAGGAGCCTATAATTCACCCCTCCACTTT
13 | TRBJ1-5 | - | - | TRBV19 | CASSFTGNQPQHF | TGTGCCAGTAGTTTTACGGGCAATCAGCCCCAGCATTTT
14 | TRBJ2-5 | TRBD2 | - | TRBV9 | CASSRAGGGETQYF | TGTGCCAGCAGCAGAGCGGGGGGAGGAGAGACCCAGTACTTC
13 | TRBJ2-1 | - | - | TRBV28 | CASRGGGYNEQFF | TGTGCCAGCAGAGGGGGGGGTTACAATGAGCAGTTCTTC
15 | TRBJ1-5 | - | - | TRBV19 | CASSGSGYSNQPQHF | TGTGCCAGTAGCGGTTCGGGTTATAGCAATCAGCCCCAGCATTTT
13 | TRBJ2-1 | TRBD1 | - | TRBV30 | CAWSVGTGNEQFF | TGTGCCTGGAGTGTAGGGACAGGCAATGAGCAGTTCTTC
16 | TRBJ2-3 | TRBD2 | few | TRBV5-6 | CASSLWRGGWADTQYF | TGTGCCAGCAGCTTGTGGCGGGGGGGCTGGGCAGATACGCAGTATTTT
13 | TRBJ1-2 | TRBD1 | - | TRBV19 | CASTGTGGIGYTF | TGTGCCAGTACTGGGACAGGAGGAATTGGCTACACCTTC
12 | TRBJ1-1 | - | - | TRBV6-5 | CASRPDSIEAFF | TGTGCCAGCAGGCCGGACAGCATTGAAGCTTTCTTT
21 | TRBJ1-6 | TRBD1 | - | TRBV27 | CASSSTIRDRRITSYNSPLHF | TGTGCCAGCAGTTCTACCATCCGGGACAGGCGGATTACCTCCTATAATTCACCCCTCCACTTT
12 | TRBJ2-7 | - | - | TRBV6-1 | CASSDRRYEQYF | TGTGCCAGCAGTGACAGGAGGTACGAGCAGTACTTC
15 | TRBJ2-3 | TRBD2 | - | TRBV19 | CASSNPGLAGDTQYF | TGTGCCAGTAGTAATCCGGGACTAGCGGGAGATACGCAGTATTTT
15 | TRBJ1-2 | - | - | TRBV5-1 | CASSLRQEANYGYTF | TGCGCCAGCAGCTTAAGGCAGGAAGCTAACTATGGCTACACCTTC
15 | TRBJ2-1 | TRBD1 | - | TRBV7-3 | CASSSYGQVVNEQFF | TGTGCCAGCAGCTCCTACGGACAGGTCGTCAATGAGCAGTTCTTC
13 | TRBJ2-7 | - | - | TRBV19 | CASSIPGAYEQYF | TGTGCCAGTAGTATCCCGGGGGCCTACGAGCAGTACTTC